This T cell receptor beta chain was recorded in a study of T cells in narcolepsy. The trim removed 7 bases at V and 2 bases at J, leaving 6 bases unmatched. This CDR3 has 15 amino acids. CDR1 and CDR2 (germline): LNHDA, SQIVND (reference sequence). TCRdb's copy holds only in-frame clones and misses some; the assay was immunoSEQ multiplex PCR. The table lists roughly 16,000 clones, about 85% of them singletons, with 30% to 40% in the top ten. Study-wide points: Comparing one patient's CSF and blood CD4+ clonotypes highlighted HCRT- and TRIB2-specific autoreactive clonotypes. Autoreactive clonotypes reportedly recurred in blood of same and different patients, not controls.

With respect to this clone: The antigen is unknown. The sample carries other DNA sequences with the same CDR3.

The TCR sequence derives from a human donor in good health. This chain links TRBV19 with TRBJ2-2; 8 positions agree with TRBD2. Sequencing was performed on memory (CD45RA-) CD4+ T cells from blood. Here the CDR3 DNA reads TGTGCCAGTAAGCGGGGGCCGGGTAACACCGGGGAGCTGTTTTTT. This sequence encodes CASKRGPGNTGELFF.